The following is a T cell receptor beta chain sequence with its context. The sample originates from a study of blood T cell repertoires in COVID-19. Across the whole study: T cells, B-cell-depleted T cells, or PBMCs provided the cDNA or gDNA that served as material.

Sequencing used immunoSEQ multiplex PCR; TCRdb keeps in-frame clones, though not all of them. The table lists about 59,000 clones, roughly 85% of them singletons. The V and J ends lost 1 base and 3 bases respectively, with 7 bases between them. Germline lookup yields CDR1 SGHDT and CDR2 YYEEEE. This CDR3 has 13 residues. The sample consisted of peripheral blood. This chain links TRBV5-6 with TRBJ1-2; D is uncertain. The TCR comes from a human donor in a cohort sampled during active COVID-19. CDR3 region: CASSLRGYYGYTF. CDR3 bases: TGTGCCAGCAGCTTGCGGGGATACTATGGCTACACCTTC.